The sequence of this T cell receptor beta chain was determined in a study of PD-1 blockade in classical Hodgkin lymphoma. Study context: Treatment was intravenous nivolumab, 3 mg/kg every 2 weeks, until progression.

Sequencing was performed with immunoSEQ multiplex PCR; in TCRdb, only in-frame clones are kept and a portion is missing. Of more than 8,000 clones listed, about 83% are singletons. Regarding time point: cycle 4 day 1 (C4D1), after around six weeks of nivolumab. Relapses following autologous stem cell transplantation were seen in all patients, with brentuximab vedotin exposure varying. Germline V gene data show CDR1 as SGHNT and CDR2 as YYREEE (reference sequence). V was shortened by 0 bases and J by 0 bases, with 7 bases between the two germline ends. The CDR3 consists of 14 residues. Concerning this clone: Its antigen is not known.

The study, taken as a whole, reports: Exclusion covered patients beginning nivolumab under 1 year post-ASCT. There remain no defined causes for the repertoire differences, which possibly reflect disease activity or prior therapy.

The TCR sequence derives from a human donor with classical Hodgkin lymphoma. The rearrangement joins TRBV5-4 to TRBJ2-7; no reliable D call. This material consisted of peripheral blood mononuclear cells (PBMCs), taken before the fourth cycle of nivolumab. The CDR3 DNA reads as TGTGCCAGCAGCTTGGTAGAGTTCTCCTACGAGCAGTACTTC. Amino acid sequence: CASSLVEFSYEQYF.